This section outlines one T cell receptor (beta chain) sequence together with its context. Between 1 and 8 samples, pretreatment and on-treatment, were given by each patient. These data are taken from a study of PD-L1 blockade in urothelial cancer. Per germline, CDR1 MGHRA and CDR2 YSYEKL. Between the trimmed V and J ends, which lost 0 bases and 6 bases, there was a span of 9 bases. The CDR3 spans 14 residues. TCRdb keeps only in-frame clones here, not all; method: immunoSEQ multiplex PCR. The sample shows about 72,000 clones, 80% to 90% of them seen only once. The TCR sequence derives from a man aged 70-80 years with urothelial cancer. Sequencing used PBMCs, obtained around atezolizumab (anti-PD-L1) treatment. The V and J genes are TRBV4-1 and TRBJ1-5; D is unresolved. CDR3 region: CASSQESGGQPQHF. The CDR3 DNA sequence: TGCGCCAGCAGCCAAGAGTCTGGAGGTCAGCCCCAGCATTTT.